The rows below give T cell receptor beta chains drawn from one sample of a study of T cell changes during pregnancy in multiple sclerosis. Using immunoSEQ multiplex PCR, the repertoire was profiled, and TCRdb retains in-frame clones only, with some absent. The table shows 100,000 or so clones, with approximately 93% occurring only once. The sample in question was peripheral blood, obtained after pregnancy. The receptors were sampled from a female donor with multiple sclerosis, enrolled in a pregnancy study. Each CDR3 is given with its conserved first and last residue. The D gene is left open where the match is weak.

v_gene: TRBV9; d_gene: -; j_gene: TRBJ1-1; CDR3aa: CASSVGDGRIQAFF
v_gene: TRBV30; d_gene: TRBD2; j_gene: TRBJ2-3; CDR3aa: CAWSATSGNTQYF
v_gene: TRBV20-1; d_gene: -; j_gene: TRBJ1-1; CDR3aa: CSARGGEAF
v_gene: TRBV4-1; d_gene: -; j_gene: TRBJ1-3; CDR3aa: CASSQVGLSGNTIYF
v_gene: TRBV9; d_gene: -; j_gene: TRBJ2-1; CDR3aa: CASSDRDTLIYEQFF
v_gene: TRBV27; d_gene: TRBD2; j_gene: TRBJ2-3; CDR3aa: CASSRGRATDTQYF
v_gene: TRBV30; d_gene: -; j_gene: TRBJ2-7; CDR3aa: CAWSGGVPSEQYF
v_gene: TRBV29-1; d_gene: -; j_gene: TRBJ1-2; CDR3aa: CSVTEYGYTF
v_gene: TRBV30; d_gene: -; j_gene: TRBJ1-2; CDR3aa: CAWISVRGSGYTF
v_gene: TRBV7-2; d_gene: TRBD1; j_gene: TRBJ2-3; CDR3aa: CASSQWDRGLGTDTQYF
v_gene: TRBV5-1; d_gene: TRBD1; j_gene: TRBJ2-1; CDR3aa: CASRAGTGEFF
v_gene: TRBV10-3; d_gene: -; j_gene: TRBJ1-1; CDR3aa: CAISRSTFGHEAFF
v_gene: TRBV30; d_gene: -; j_gene: TRBJ2-5; CDR3aa: CAWIEGRRQETQYF
v_gene: TRBV6-1; d_gene: -; j_gene: TRBJ1-1; CDR3aa: CASSEALWGLNTEAFF
v_gene: TRBV13; d_gene: -; j_gene: TRBJ1-4; CDR3aa: CASREGSYNEKLFF
v_gene: TRBV10-1; d_gene: -; j_gene: TRBJ2-7; CDR3aa: CASSERGSSYEQYF
v_gene: TRBV18; d_gene: -; j_gene: TRBJ1-5; CDR3aa: CASSPYGGRNQPQHF
v_gene: TRBV25-1; d_gene: -; j_gene: TRBJ2-2; CDR3aa: CASSEYPSAGELFF
v_gene: TRBV2; d_gene: TRBD1; j_gene: TRBJ1-1; CDR3aa: CASSGQGTNTEAFF
v_gene: TRBV5-1; d_gene: TRBD2; j_gene: TRBJ2-7; CDR3aa: CASSLTSGTAYEQYF
v_gene: TRBV19; d_gene: TRBD1; j_gene: TRBJ1-2; CDR3aa: CASIATGVGASYGYTF
v_gene: TRBV7-9; d_gene: TRBD1; j_gene: TRBJ2-2; CDR3aa: CASSLIQGAGELFF